This T cell receptor beta chain was sequenced during a study of OX40 agonist ivuxolimab in advanced cancers. The table lists this clone with a count of one. TCRdb keeps only in-frame clones here, not all; method: immunoSEQ multiplex PCR. The table shows under 25,000 clones, with 84% occurring only once. V dropped 0 bases and J dropped 5 bases, with 5 bases sitting between them. The CDR3 contains 13 residues. Per the germline V gene, CDR1 is SGHAT and CDR2 is FQNNGV. This TCR was sampled from an adult with an advanced solid tumor such as melanoma, head and neck, liver or kidney cancer. The chain joins TRBV11-2 to TRBJ1-5, with unresolved D. The sample consisted of CD4+ or CD8+ T cells sorted from blood, taken in a trial of the OX40 agonist ivuxolimab. In DNA form, the CDR3 reads TGTGCCAGCAGCTTAGACAGTTATCAGCCCCAGCATTTT. The encoded protein is CASSLDSYQPQHF. The full variable domain, its missing parts supplied by reference TRBV11-2 and TRBJ1-5, is EAGVAQSPRYKIIEKRQSVAFWCNPISGHATLYWYQQILGQGPKLLIQFQNNGVVDDSQLPKDRFSAERLKGVDSTLKIQPAKLEDSAVYLCASSLDSYQPQHFGDGTRLSIL.